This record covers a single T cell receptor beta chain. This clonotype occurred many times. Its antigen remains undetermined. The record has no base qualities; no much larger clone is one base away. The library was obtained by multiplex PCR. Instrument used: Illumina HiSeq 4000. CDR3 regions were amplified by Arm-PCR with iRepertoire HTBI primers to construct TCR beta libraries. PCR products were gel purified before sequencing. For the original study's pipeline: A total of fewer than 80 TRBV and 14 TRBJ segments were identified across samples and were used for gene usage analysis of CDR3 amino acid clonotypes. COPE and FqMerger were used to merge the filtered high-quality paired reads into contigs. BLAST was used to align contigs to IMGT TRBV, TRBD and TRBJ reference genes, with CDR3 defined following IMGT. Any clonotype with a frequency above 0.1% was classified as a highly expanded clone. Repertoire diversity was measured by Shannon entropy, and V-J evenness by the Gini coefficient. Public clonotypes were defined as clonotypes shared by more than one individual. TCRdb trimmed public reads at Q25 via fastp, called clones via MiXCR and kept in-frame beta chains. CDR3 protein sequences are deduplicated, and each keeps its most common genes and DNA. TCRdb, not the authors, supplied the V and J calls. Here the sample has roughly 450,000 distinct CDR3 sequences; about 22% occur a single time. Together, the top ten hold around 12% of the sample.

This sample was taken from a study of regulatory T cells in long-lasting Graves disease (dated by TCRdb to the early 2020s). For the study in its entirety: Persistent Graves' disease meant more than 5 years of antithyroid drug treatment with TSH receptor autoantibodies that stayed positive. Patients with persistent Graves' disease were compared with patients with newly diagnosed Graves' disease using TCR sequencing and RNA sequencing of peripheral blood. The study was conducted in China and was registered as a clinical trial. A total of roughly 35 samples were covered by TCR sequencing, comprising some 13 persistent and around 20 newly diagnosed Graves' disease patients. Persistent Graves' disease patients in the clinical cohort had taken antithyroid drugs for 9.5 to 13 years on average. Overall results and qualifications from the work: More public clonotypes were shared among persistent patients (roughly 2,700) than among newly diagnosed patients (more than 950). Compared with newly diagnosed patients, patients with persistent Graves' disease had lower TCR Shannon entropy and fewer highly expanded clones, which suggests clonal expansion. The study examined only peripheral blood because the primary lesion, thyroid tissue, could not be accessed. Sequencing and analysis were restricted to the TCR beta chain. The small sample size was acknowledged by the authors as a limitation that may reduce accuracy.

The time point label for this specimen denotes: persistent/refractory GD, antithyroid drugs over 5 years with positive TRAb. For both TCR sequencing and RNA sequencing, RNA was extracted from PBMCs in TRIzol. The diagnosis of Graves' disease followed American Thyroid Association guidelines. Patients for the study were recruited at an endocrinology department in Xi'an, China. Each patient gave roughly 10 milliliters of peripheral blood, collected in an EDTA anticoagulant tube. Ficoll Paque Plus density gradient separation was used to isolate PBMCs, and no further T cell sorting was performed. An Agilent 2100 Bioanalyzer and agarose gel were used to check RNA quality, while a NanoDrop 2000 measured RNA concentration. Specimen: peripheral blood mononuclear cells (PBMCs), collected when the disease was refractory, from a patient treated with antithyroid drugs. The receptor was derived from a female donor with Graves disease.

Here the CDR3 is given as CASRSQGLFYNSPLHF. The DNA sequence is as follows: TGTGCCAGCAGGTCACAGGGTTTGTTCTATAATTCACCCCTCCACTTT. This chain joins TRBV28 to TRBJ1-6; 6 matching bases give a weak D call of TRBD1. The CDR3 has 16 amino acids, counting the end cysteine and phenylalanine. Left in the record is the CDR3 DNA by itself, 48 bases read in frame from the first base. CDR1 and CDR2 (MDHEN, SYDVKM) derive from the germline V gene. V and J are truncated by 6 bases and 3 bases respectively, leaving an intervening sequence of 15 bases.